Listed here are 23 T cell receptor beta chains from one sample, sequenced in a study of CXCR3-negative and CXCR3-positive naive CD8 T cells. The study, taken as a whole, reports: A higher hydrophobicity marked the TRB CDR3s of CXCR3-positive naive cells versus CXCR3-negative naive cells.

Carrying UMI labels, the TRB cDNA libraries were prepared through 5' RACE. TCRdb re-called the 5' RACE reads and gives one entry per CDR3 protein, without DNA. The sample has around 88,000 distinct CDR3 sequences. These receptors have no identified antigens. Sequenced input: naive CXCR3+ CD8+ T cells from blood. The subset: CD45RO-CCR7+CD27+CD95- naive CD8+ T cells expressing CXCR3 (TNR3+). These receptors were taken from a human donor in good health. Some clones in this sample may be carry-over from other donors' samples.

V usage is TRBV4-2 and J usage is TRBJ1-1; TCRdb's D call of TRBD1 is untestable without DNA. The germline V gene encodes CDR1 LGHNA and CDR2 YNFKEQ. This CDR3 is built from 15 residues. The CDR3 spells CASSLKTPGGIEAFF.

The gene calls are TRBV29-1 and TRBJ2-1; TCRdb reports TRBD2, a call that lacks DNA to check it against. The CDR3 covers 17 residues. Per the germline V gene, CDR1 is SQVTM and CDR2 is ANQGSEA. The chain's CDR3 is CSVEGTSGRASYNEQFF.

The CDR3 is CASSYSSYRGGETQYF. This chain connects TRBV6-5 to TRBJ2-5; TCRdb picks TRBD1, but there is no DNA to check that call. The CDR3 contains 16 residues. The germline CDR1 and CDR2 sequences are MNHEY and SVGAGI.

Here the CDR3 reads CASSPGGSSFEQYF. This chain connects TRBV5-4 to TRBJ2-7; as DNA is missing, the TRBD1 call by TCRdb cannot be tested. The CDR3 is 14 amino acids. Germline loops: CDR1 SGHNT, CDR2 YYREEE (reference sequence).

This chain connects TRBV5-4 to TRBJ1-1. CDR3 length: 13 amino acids. CDR1 is SGHNT, CDR2 YYREEE, per germline (reference sequence). The CDR3 sequence: CASSLYRNTEAFF.

The V and J genes are TRBV4-1 and TRBJ1-2; no DNA is available, so the TRBD1 call from TCRdb remains unchecked. CDR1 and CDR2 from the germline V gene are MGHRA and YSYEKL. This CDR3 region has 16 residues. CDR3 residues: CTSSQVPDSDYYGYTF.

The rearrangement uses TRBV5-1 and TRBJ2-1; TCRdb returns TRBD2, unconfirmable since there is no DNA. The CDR3 has 17 amino acids. CDR1 is SGHRS, CDR2 YFSETQ, per germline. The CDR3 here is CASSYFGLAESYNEQFF.

The rearrangement joins TRBV6-6 to TRBJ2-7; TCRdb gives TRBD1 as the D gene, but with no DNA this cannot be confirmed. CDR1 and CDR2 (germline): MNHNY, SVGAGI (reference sequence). This CDR3 has 15 residues. CDR3: CASSYLGVVGYEQYF.

CDR3 region: CASSAQNVAKNIQYF. The chain employs TRBV25-1 and TRBJ2-4. Looked up from germline, CDR1 is MGHDK and CDR2 is SYGVNS. The CDR3 has 15 residues.

The J gene is TRBJ2-1, the V gene TRBV7-9. The length of the CDR3 is 14 residues. From germline, CDR1 is SEHNR and CDR2 FQNEAQ (reference sequence). The chain's CDR3 is CASRTPGRVNEQFF.

This rearrangement joins TRBV7-6 to TRBJ2-3; the TCRdb call, TRBD1, lacks DNA for checking. This CDR3 contains 12 residues. Germline CDR1 SGHVS, CDR2 FNYEAQ. The CDR3 reads CASSWGRDTQYF.

The chain is built from TRBV11-2 and TRBJ1-5; there is no DNA to check the TCRdb D call of TRBD1. The CDR3 consists of 16 residues. Germline CDR1 SGHAT, CDR2 FQNNGV. Here the CDR3 reads CASSLEGGLGNQPQHF.

The rearrangement joins TRBV29-1 to TRBJ2-7. CDR1 and CDR2 (germline): SQVTM, ANQGSEA. The CDR3 extends over 11 amino acids. The CDR3 sequence: CSVWLGREQYF.

V and J are TRBV10-1 and TRBJ2-4; TCRdb's D call, TRBD1, is unchecked because there is no DNA. Germline V lookup: CDR1 WNHNN, CDR2 SYGVQD (reference sequence). The CDR3 extends over 14 amino acids. This CDR3 is CASSEETLGDIQYF.

The CDR3 spells CASSSIDTQYF. V is TRBV6-5 and J is TRBJ2-3. CDR3 size: 11 residues. Germline CDR1 MNHEY, CDR2 SVGAGI.

The chain couples TRBV9 to TRBJ2-1; the TCRdb D gene call, TRBD1, has no DNA to confirm it. The CDR3 sequence is 16 residues long. Germline values: CDR1 SGDLS, CDR2 YYNGEE. Here the CDR3 reads CASSPPGGGLYNEQFF.

The chain couples TRBV20-1 to TRBJ2-7; the D call of TRBD1 rests on TCRdb alone, since no DNA is present to check it. From germline, CDR1 is DFQATT and CDR2 SNEGSKA (reference sequence). CDR3 length: 15 residues. This CDR3 reads CSAALTGTTVWEQYF.

This chain links TRBV7-8 with TRBJ1-5. From germline, CDR1 is SGHVS and CDR2 FQNEAQ. The CDR3 sequence is 15 residues long. CDR3 amino acids: CASSFEGGLGQPQHF.

The chain carries TRBV4-1 and TRBJ2-2; TCRdb's assignment of TRBD1 cannot be checked, as there is no DNA. Germline V gene data show CDR1 as MGHRA and CDR2 as YSYEKL. The length of the CDR3 is 15 residues. This CDR3 reads CASSLTGLPRGELFF.

The chain uses TRBV5-1 and TRBJ1-1; TCRdb indicates TRBD1, and absent DNA this call remains unverified. The CDR3 sequence is 14 residues long. The germline CDR1 and CDR2 sequences are SGHRS and YFSETQ. The CDR3 spells CASSLDLGVTEAFF.

This rearrangement joins TRBV5-1 to TRBJ2-7; TCRdb designates TRBD2, a call that cannot be tested without DNA. Per germline, CDR1 SGHRS and CDR2 YFSETQ. This CDR3 region has 18 residues. The CDR3 loop is CASSFRGWASGRSGEQYF. Variable domain in full (rest from reference TRBV5-1 and TRBJ2-7): KAGVTQTPRYLIKTRGQQVTLSCSPISGHRSVSWYQQTPGQGLQFLFEYFSETQRNKGNFPGRFSGRQFSNSRSEMNVSTLELGDSALYLCASSFRGWASGRSGEQYFGPGTRLTVT.

This chain joins TRBV13 and TRBJ2-5; TCRdb's D call, TRBD1, is unchecked because there is no DNA. This CDR3 is 16 amino acids long. From germline, CDR1 is PRHDT and CDR2 FYEKMQ (reference sequence). CDR3 loop: CASSLEGDPPGETQYF.

The genes are TRBV28 and TRBJ1-5. The germline V gene has CDR1 MDHEN and CDR2 SYDVKM. The CDR3 is 16 amino acids. CDR3 loop: CASSPNVYGGNQPQHF.